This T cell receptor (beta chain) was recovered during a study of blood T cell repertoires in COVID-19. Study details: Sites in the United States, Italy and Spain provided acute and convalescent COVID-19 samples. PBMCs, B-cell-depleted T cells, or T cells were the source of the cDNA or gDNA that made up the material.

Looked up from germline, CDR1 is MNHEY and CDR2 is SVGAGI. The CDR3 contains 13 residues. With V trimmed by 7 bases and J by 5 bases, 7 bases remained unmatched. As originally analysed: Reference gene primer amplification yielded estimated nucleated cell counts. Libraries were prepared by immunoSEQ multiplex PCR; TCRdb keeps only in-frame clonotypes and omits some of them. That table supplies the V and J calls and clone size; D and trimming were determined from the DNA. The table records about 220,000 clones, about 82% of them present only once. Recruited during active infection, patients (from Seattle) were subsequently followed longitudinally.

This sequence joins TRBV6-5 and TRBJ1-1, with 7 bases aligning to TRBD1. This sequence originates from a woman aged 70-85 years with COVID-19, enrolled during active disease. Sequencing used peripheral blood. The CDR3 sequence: CASTGTGDTEAFF. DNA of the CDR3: TGTGCCAGCACAGGTACAGGGGATACTGAAGCTTTCTTT.